This TCR beta chain is drawn from a study of human T cells and chemical hapten exposure. Whole-study context: Patients additionally received therapeutic doses of diphenylcyclopropenone on the scalp once a week, and this continued throughout the approximately 25-week study.

Study outcomes and limitations: More PT1 expanded TCRs went with higher patch test scores.

The library attached unique molecular identifiers to individual cDNA molecules. TCRdb processed the RACE reads anew with MiXCR; each CDR3 protein has one entry. The repertoire holds about 110,000 distinct CDR3 sequences, with 30% to 35% as singletons. This sample's time point: patch test 3, about 24 weeks after DPC sensitization. The treatment denotes: therapeutic diphenylcyclopropenone sensitization with weekly scalp DPC. Unseparated into fractions, whole blood served as the source from which total RNA was extracted. Germline CDR1 and CDR2: SGHTA and FQGNSA. V gave up 1 base and J gave up 1 base, with 7 bases separating them. This CDR3 is 15 amino acids long. This clonotype occurred a few times. The antigen remains unidentified.

Material: whole blood, obtained in connection with sensitization to the hapten diphenylcyclopropenone (DPC). The chain couples TRBV7-2 to TRBJ2-2; D not certain. The sequence derives from a man aged 35 to 55 with alopecia areata. Some clones in this sample may be carry-over from other donors' samples. CDR3 sequence: CASSLVIGNTGELFF. The CDR3 DNA sequence: TGTGCCAGCAGCTTAGTAATTGGGAACACCGGGGAGCTGTTTTTT.